The 2 T cell receptor beta chains below all came from one sample that was sequenced in a study of shared clonotypes between healthy human individuals. CD45RO-negative cells were positively selected for CCR7, leaving out terminally differentiated effector memory CD45RA+ cells. Profiled with immunoSEQ multiplex PCR; TCRdb holds only in-frame clones, not every one. The data hold millions of clones, with about 95% observed a single time. The sequenced sample was naive CD8+ T cells sorted from blood. Every receptor here comes from a man aged 18 to 30 in good health.

This rearrangement joins TRBV5-6 to TRBJ2-7; no clear D. The CDR3 has 12 residues. Germline V gene sequence: CDR1 SGHDT, CDR2 YYEEEE. V was clipped by 3 bases and J by 5 bases, with 9 bases between them. The CDR3 sequence: CASSSLRHEQYF. CDR3 in DNA: TGTGCCAGCAGCTCTCTCCGACACGAGCAGTACTTC.

This chain joins TRBV5-1 and TRBJ2-7; TRBD1 is a possible D gene (7 bases). The V end was cut by 5 bases, the J end by 4 bases, with 13 bases between. The CDR3 is 13 residues long. Per the germline V gene, CDR1 is SGHRS and CDR2 is YFSETQ. Here the CDR3 reads CASSHSGGYEQYF. The DNA for the CDR3 is TGCGCCAGCAGTCACTCAGGGGGGTACGAGCAGTACTTC. The full variable domain, rest sourced from reference TRBV5-1 and TRBJ2-7, is KAGVTQTPRYLIKTRGQQVTLSCSPISGHRSVSWYQQTPGQGLQFLFEYFSETQRNKGNFPGRFSGRQFSNSRSEMNVSTLELGDSALYLCASSHSGGYEQYFGPGTRLTVT.